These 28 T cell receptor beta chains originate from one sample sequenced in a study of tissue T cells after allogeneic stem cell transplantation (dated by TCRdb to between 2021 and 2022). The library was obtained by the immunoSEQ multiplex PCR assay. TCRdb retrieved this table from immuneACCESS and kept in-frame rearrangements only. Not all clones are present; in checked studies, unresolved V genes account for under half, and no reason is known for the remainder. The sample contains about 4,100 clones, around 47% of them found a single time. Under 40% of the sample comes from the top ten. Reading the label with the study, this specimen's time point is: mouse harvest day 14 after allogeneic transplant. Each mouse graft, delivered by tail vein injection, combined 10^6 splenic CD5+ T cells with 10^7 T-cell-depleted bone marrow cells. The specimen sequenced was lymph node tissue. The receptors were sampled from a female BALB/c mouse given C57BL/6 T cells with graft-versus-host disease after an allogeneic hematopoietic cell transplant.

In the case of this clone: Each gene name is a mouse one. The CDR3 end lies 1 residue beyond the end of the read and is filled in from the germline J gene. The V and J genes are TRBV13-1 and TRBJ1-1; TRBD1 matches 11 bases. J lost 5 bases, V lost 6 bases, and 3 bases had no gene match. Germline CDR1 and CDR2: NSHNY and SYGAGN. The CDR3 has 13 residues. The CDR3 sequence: CASIGTGGTEVFF. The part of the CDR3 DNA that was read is TGTGCCAGCATAGGGACAGGGGGGACAGAAGTCTTC.

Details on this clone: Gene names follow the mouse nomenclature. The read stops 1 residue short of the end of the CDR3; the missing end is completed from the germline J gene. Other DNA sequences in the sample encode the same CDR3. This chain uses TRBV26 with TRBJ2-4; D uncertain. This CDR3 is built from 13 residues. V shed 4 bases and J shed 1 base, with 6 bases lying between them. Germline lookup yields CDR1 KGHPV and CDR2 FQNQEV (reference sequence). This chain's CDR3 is CASSPGGQNTLYF. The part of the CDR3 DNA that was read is TGTGCCAGCAGTCCGGGAGGTCAAAACACCTTGTAC.

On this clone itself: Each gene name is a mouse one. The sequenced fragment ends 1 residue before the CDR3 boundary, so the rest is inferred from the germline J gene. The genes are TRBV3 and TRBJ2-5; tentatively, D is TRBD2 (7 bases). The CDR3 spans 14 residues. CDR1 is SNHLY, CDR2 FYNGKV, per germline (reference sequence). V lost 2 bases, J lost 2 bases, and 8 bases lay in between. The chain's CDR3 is CASSLLGAQDTQYF. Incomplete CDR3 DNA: TGTGCCAGCAGCTTACTGGGGGCCCAAGACACCCAGTAC.

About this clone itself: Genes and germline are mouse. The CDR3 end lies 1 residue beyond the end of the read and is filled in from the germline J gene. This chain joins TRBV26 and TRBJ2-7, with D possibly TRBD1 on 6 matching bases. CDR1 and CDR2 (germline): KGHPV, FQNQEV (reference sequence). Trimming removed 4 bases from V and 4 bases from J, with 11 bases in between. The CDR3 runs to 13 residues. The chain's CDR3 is CASSPGTTYEQYF. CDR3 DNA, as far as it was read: TGTGCCAGCAGTCCGGGGACAACTTATGAACAGTAC.

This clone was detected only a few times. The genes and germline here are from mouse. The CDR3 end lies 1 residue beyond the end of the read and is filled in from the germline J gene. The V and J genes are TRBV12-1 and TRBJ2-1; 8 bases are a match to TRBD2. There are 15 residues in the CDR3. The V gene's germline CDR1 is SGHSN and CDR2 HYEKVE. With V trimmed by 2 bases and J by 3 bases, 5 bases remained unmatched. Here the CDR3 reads CASSPLGGSYAEQFF. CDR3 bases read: TGTGCCAGCTCTCCTCTGGGGGGAAGCTATGCTGAGCAGTTC.

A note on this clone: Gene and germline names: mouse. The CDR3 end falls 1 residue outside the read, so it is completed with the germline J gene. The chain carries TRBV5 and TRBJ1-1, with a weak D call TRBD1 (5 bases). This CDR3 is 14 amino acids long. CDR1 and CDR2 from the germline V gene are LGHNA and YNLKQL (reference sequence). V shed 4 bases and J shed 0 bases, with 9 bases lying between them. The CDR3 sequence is CASSPDRTNTEVFF. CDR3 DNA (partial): TGTGCCAGCAGCCCAGACAGAACAAACACAGAAGTCTTC.

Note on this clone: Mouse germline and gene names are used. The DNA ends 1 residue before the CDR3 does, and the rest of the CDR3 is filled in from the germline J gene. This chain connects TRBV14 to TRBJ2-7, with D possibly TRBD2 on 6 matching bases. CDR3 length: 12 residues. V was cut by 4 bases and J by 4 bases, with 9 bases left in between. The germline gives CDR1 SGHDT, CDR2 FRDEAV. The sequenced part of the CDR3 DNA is TGTGCCAGCAGTATAACTGGGTATGAACAGTAC. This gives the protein CASSITGYEQY. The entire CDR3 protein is CASSITGYEQYF. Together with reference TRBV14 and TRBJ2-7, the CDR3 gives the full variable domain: EAGVTQSPRYAVLQEGQAVSFWCDPISGHDTLYWYQQPRDQGPQLLVYFRDEAVIDNSQLPSDRFSAVRPKGTNSTLKIQSAKQGDTATYLCASSITGYEQYFGPGTRLTVL.

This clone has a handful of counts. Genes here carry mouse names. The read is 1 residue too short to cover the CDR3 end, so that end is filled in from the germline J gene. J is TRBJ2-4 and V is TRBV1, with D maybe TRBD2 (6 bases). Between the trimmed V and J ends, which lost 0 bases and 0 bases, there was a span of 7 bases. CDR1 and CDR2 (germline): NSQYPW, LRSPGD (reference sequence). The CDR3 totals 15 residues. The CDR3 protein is CTCSADLGSQNTLYF. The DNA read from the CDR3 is TGCACCTGCAGTGCAGATCTGGGGAGTCAAAACACCTTGTAC.

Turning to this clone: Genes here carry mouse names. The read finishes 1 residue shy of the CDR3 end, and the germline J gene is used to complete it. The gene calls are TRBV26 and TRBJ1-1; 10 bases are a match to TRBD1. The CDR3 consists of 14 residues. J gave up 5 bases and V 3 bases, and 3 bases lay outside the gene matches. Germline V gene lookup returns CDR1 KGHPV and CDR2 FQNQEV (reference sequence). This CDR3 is CASSLDRGPTEVFF. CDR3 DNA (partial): TGTGCCAGCAGTCTCGACAGGGGGCCTACAGAAGTCTTC.

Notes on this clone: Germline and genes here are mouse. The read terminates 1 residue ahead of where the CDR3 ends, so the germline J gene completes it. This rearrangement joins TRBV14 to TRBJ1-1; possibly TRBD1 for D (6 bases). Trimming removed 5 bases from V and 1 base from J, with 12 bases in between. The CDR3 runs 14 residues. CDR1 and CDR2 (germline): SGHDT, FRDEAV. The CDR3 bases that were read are TGTGCCAGCAGACATGACAGGAGAAACACAGAAGTCTTC. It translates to CASRHDRRNTEVF. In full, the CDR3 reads CASRHDRRNTEVFF.

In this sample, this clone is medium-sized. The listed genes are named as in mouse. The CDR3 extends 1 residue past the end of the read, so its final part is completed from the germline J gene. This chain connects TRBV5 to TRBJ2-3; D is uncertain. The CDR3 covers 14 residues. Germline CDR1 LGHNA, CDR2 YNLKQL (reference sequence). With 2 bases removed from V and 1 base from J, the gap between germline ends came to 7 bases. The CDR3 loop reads CASSQSQGAETLYF. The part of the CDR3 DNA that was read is TGTGCCAGCAGCCAATCGCAGGGTGCAGAAACGCTGTAT.

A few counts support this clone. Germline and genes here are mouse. The covered CDR3 bases are TGCTCCAGCAGTCAACCCCGGGACAACCAAGACACCCAGTAC. As protein: CSSSQPRDNQDTQY. The CDR3 reads in full as CSSSQPRDNQDTQYF. V gene TRBV23 combines with J gene TRBJ2-5. The read ends 1 residue early relative to the CDR3; the germline J gene fills the gap. The CDR3 loop spans 15 amino acids. Germline CDR1 is KGHTA and CDR2 is FQNQQP.

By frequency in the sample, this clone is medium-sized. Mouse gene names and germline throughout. The CDR3 reads CASSLPDWGVDTGQLYF. The sequenced CDR3 bases are TGTGCCAGCTCTCTTCCCGACTGGGGGGTTGACACCGGGCAGCTCTAC. The V and J genes are TRBV12-2 and TRBJ2-2, with 10 bases lining up with TRBD2. The read falls 1 residue short of the CDR3 end, and the missing part is taken from the germline J gene. Germline V lookup: CDR1 SGHLS, CDR2 HYDKME. This CDR3 has 17 amino acids. V was pared by 1 base and J by 3 bases, with 7 bases of the junction left unmatched.

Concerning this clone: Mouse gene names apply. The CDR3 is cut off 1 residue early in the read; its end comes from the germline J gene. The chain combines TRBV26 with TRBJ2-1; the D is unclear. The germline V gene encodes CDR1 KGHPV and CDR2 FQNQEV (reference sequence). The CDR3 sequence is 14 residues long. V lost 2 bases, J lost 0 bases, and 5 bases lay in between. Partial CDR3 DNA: TGTGCCAGCAGTCTGGAGTCTAACTATGCTGAGCAGTTC. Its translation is CASSLESNYAEQF. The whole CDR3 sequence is CASSLESNYAEQFF.

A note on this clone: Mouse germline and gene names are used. This chain's CDR3 is CASSDTRSSYEQYF. The covered CDR3 bases are TGTGCCAGCAGTGATACCAGGAGCTCCTATGAACAGTAC. The chain employs TRBV12-1 and TRBJ2-7; no clear D gene. The read ends 1 residue early relative to the CDR3; the germline J gene fills the gap. V lost 6 bases and J lost 0, with 14 bases in between. This CDR3 contains 14 residues. Germline CDR1 and CDR2: SGHSN and HYEKVE.

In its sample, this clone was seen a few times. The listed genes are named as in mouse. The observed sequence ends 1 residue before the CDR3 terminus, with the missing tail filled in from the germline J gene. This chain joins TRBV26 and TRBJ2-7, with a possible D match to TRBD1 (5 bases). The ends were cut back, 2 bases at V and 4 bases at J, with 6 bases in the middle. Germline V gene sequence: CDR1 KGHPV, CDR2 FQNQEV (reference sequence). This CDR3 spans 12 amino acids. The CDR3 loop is CASSLRGYEQYF. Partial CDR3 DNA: TGTGCCAGCAGTCTGAGGGGATATGAACAGTAC.

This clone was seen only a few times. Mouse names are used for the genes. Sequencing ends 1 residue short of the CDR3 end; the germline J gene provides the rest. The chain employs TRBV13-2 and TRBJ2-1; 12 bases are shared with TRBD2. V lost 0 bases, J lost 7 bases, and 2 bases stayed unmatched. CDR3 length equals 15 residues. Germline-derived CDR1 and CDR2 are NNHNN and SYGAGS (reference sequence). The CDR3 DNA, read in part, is TGTGCCAGCGGTGATGCGGGACTGGGGGGCGCTGAGCAGTTC. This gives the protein CASGDAGLGGAEQF. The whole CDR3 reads CASGDAGLGGAEQFF.

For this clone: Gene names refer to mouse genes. CDR3 DNA, as far as it was read: TGTGCCAGCAGTCTGTATGAGGGACAGGGGGCGGAGGACCAGGCTCCGCTT. It yields the protein CASSLYEGQGAEDQAPL. The full CDR3 sequence reads CASSLYEGQGAEDQAPLF. The V and J genes are TRBV24 and TRBJ1-5, with 12 bases matching TRBD1. Sequencing ends 1 residue short of the CDR3 end; the germline J gene provides the rest. Germline V gene data show CDR1 as KGHTA and CDR2 as FRNEEI. Germline trimming cut 0 bases from V and 5 bases from J; bases unmatched to any gene: 8. This CDR3 comprises 18 residues.

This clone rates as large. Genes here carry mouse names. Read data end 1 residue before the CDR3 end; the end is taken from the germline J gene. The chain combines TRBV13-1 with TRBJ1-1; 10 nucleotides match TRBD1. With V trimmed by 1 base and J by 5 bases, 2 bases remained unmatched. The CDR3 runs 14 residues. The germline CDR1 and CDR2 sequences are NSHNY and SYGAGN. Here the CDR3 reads CASSDRGQGTEVFF. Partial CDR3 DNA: TGTGCCAGCAGTGATAGGGGACAGGGGACAGAAGTCTTC.

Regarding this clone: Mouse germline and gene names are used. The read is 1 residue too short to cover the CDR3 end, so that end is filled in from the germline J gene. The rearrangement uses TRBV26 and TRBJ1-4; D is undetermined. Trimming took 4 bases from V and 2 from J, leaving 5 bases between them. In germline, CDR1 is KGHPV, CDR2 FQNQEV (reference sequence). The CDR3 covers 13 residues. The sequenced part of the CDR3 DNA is TGTGCCAGCAGTCGACAATCCAACGAAAGATTATTT. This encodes CASSRQSNERLF. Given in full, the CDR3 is CASSRQSNERLFF.

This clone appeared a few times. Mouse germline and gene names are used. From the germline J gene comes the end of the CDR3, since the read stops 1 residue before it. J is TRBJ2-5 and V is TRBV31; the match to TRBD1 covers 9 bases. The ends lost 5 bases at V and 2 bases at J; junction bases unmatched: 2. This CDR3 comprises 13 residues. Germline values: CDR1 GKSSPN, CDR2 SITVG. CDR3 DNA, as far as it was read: TGTGCCTGGGACAGGGGGGCCCAAGACACCCAGTAC. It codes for CAWDRGAQDTQY. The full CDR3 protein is CAWDRGAQDTQYF.

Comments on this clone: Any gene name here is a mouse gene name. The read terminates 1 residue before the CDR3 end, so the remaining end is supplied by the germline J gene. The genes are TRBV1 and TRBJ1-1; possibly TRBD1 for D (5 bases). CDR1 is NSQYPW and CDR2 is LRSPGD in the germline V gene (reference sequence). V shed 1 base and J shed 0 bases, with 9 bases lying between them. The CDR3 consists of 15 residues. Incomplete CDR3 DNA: TGCACCTGCAGTGCAGTCGGGACTCCAAACACAGAAGTCTTC. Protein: CTCSAVGTPNTEVF. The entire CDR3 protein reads CTCSAVGTPNTEVFF.

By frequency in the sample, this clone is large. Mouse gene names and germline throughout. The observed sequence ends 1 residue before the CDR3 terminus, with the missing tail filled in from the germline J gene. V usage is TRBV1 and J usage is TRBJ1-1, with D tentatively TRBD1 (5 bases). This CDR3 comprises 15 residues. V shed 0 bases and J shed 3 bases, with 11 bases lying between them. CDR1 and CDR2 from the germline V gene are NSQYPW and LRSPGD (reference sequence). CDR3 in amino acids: CTCSADWGGDTEVFF. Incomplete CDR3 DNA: TGCACCTGCAGTGCAGATTGGGGGGGGGACACAGAAGTCTTC.

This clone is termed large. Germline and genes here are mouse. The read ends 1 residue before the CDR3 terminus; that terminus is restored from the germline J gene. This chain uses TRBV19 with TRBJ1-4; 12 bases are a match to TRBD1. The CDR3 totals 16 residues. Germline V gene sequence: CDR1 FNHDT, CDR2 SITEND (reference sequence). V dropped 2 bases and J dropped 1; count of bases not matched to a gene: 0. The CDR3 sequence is CASSMGQGASNERLFF. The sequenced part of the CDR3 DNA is TGTGCCAGCAGTATGGGACAGGGGGCTTCCAACGAAAGATTATTT. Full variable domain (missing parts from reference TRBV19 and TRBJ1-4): GGIITQTPKFLIGQEGQKLTLKCQQNFNHDTMYWYRQDSGKGLRLIYYSITENDLQKGDLSEGYDASREKKSSFSLTVTSAQKNEMAVFLCASSMGQGASNERLFFGHGTKLSVL.

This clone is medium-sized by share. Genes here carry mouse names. The CDR3 DNA, read in part, is TGTGCCAGCAGCCAAGAATGGGACTGGGGGTATGAACAGTAC. Encoded protein: CASSQEWDWGYEQY. The entire CDR3 is CASSQEWDWGYEQYF. The chain links TRBV2 to TRBJ2-7; the match to TRBD2 covers 11 bases. Read coverage stops 1 residue before the CDR3 terminus; the germline J gene supplies the remainder. The V gene's germline CDR1 is LGHNA and CDR2 YSYQKL. J gave up 4 bases and V 0 bases, and 2 bases lay outside the gene matches. The CDR3 is 15 amino acids.

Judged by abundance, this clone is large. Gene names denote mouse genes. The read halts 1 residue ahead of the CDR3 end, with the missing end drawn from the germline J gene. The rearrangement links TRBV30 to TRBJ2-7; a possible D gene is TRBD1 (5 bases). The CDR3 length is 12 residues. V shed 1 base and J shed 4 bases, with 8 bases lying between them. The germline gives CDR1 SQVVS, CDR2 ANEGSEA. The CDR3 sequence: CSSRGGQYEQYF. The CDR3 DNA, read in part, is TGTAGTTCTAGAGGCGGACAATATGAACAGTAC. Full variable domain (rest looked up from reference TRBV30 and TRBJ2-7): SVLLYQKPNRDICQSGTSLKIQCVADSQVVSMFWYQQFQEQSLMLMATANEGSEATYESGFTKDKFPISRPNLTFSTLTVNNARPGDSSIYFCSSRGGQYEQYFGPGTRLTVL.

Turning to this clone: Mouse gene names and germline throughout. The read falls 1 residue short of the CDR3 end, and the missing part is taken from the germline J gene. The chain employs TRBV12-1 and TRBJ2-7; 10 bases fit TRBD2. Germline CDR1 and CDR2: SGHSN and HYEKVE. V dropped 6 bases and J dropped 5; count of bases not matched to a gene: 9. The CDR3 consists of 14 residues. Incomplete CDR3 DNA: TGTGCCAGCAGCGCGGACTGGGGGTTCCATGAACAGTAC. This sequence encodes CASSADWGFHEQY. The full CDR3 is CASSADWGFHEQYF.

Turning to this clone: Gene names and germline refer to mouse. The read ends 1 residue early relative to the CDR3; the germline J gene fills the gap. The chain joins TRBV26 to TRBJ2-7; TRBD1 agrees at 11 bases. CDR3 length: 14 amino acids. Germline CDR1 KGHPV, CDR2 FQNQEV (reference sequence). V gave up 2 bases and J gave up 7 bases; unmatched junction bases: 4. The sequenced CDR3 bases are TGTGCCAGCAGTCTGGGACAGGGGGCGCGGGAACAGTAC. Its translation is CASSLGQGAREQY. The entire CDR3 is CASSLGQGAREQYF.